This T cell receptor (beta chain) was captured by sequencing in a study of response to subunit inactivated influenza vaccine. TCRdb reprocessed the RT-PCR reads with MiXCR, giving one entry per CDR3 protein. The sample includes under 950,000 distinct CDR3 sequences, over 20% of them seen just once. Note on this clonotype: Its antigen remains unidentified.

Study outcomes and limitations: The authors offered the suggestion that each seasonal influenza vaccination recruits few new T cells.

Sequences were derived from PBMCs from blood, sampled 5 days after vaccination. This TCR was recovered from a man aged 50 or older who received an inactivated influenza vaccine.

The CDR3 region is CASSQSGQGSNQPQHF. Here the CDR3 DNA reads TGTGCCAGCAGCCAATCGGGACAGGGTAGCAATCAGCCCCAGCATTTT. V and J are TRBV16 and TRBJ1-5, with 9 nucleotides matching TRBD1. The V gene end was trimmed by 0 bases and the J gene end by 0 bases; junction bases not matched to a gene: 0. The CDR3 runs 16 residues. The germline CDR1 and CDR2 sequences are KGHSY and FQNENV.